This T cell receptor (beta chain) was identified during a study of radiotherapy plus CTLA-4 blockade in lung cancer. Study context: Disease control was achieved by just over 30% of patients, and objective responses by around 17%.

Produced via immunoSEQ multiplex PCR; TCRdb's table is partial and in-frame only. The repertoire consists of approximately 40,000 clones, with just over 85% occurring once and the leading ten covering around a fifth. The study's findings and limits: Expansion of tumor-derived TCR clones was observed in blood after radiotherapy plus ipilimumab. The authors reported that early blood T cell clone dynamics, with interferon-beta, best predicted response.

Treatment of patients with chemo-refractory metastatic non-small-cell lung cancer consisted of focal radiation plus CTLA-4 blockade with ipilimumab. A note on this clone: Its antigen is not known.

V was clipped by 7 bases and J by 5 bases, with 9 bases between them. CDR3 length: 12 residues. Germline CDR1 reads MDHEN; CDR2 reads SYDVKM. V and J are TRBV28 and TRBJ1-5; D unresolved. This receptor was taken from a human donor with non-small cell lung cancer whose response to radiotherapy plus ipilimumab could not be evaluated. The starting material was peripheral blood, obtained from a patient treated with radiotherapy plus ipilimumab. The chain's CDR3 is CASNHGYQPQHF. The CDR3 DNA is TGTGCCAGCAATCACGGTTATCAGCCCCAGCATTTT. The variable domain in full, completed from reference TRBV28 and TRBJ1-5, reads DVKVTQSSRYLVKRTGEKVFLECVQDMDHENMFWYRQDPGLGLRLIYFSYDVKMKEKGDIPEGYSVSREKKERFSLILESASTNQTSMYLCASNHGYQPQHFGDGTRLSIL.